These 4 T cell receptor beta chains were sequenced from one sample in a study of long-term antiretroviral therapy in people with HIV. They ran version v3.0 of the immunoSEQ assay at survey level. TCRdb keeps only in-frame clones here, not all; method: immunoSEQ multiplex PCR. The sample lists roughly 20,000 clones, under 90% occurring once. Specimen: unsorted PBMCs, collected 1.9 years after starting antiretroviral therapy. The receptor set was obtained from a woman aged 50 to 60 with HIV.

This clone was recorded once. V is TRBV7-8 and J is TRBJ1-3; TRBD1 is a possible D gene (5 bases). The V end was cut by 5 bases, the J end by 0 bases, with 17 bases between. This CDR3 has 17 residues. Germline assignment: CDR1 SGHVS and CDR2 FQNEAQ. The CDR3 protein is CASSLRGGTSSGNTIYF. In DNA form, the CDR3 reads TGTGCCAGCAGCCTAAGGGGTGGGACCAGCTCTGGAAACACCATATATTTT.

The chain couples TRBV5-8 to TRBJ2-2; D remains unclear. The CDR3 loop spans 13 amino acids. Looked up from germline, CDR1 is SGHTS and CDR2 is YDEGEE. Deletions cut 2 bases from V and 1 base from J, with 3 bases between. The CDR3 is CASSLRNTGELFF. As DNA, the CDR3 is TGTGCCAGCAGCTTACGGAACACCGGGGAGCTGTTTTTT.

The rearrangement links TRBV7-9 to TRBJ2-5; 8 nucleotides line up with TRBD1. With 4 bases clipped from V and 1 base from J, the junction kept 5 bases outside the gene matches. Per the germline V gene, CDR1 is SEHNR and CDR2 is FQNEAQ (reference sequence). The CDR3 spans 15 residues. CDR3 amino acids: CASSSGQGAQETQYF. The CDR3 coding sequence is TGTGCCAGCAGCTCCGGACAGGGAGCCCAAGAGACCCAGTACTTC.

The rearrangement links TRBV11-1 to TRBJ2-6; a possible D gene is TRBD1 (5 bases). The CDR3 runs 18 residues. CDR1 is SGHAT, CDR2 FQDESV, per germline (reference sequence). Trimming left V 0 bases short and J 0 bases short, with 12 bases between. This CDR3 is CASSLAAQTDSGANVLTF. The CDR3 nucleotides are TGTGCCAGCAGCTTAGCTGCTCAGACAGACTCTGGGGCCAACGTCCTGACTTTC.